This is a list of T cell receptor beta chains from one sample in a study of early T cells in non-severe SARS-CoV-2 infection. TCRdb fed the 5' RACE reads into MiXCR, producing one record per CDR3 protein. The sample holds about 56,000 distinct CDR3 sequences; 10% are singletons and the top ten take 5.5% to 7%. The sequenced sample was whole blood. The receptor set was obtained from an adult who was a healthcare worker with PCR-confirmed SARS-CoV-2 infection or an uninfected control (not recorded which). Both conserved end residues are part of each CDR3. Fields, in order: J gene, clone size, V gene, D gene, CDR3 protein, CDR3 DNA. A D gene is named only where the DNA matches it firmly. Size values are once, few and many counts, or a class for expanded clones, and some rows have none.

>TRBJ2-7|many|TRBV10-2|.
CASSESVGGGLQYF
TGCGCCAGCAGTGAGTCGGTTGGCGGGGGCCTGCAGTACTTC
>TRBJ2-1|.|TRBV20-1|TRBD2
CSAEREGRNEQFF
TGCAGTGCGGAGCGGGAGGGCCGGAATGAGCAGTTCTTC
>TRBJ2-5|.|TRBV29-1|.
CSVALFLQETQYF
TGCAGCGTTGCTCTATTTCTCCAAGAGACCCAGTACTTC
>TRBJ2-5|few|TRBV12-3/TRBV12-4|TRBD1
CASSYDRGQETQYF
TGTGCCAGCAGTTACGACAGGGGCCAAGAGACCCAGTACTTC
>TRBJ1-2|few|TRBV29-1|.
CSVVAPVMNYGYTF
TGCAGCGTTGTGGCCCCGGTGATGAACTATGGCTACACCTTC
>TRBJ2-1|.|TRBV20-1|.
CSLGTTYNEQFF
TGCAGTCTCGGGACAACCTACAATGAGCAGTTCTTC
>TRBJ2-1|many|TRBV7-9|TRBD2
CASSLGRSGRLNEQFF
TGTGCCAGCAGCTTGGGGAGGAGCGGGAGGCTGAATGAGCAGTTCTTC
>TRBJ1-2|few|TRBV12-3/TRBV12-4|.
CASSAQGTGGYTF
TGTGCCAGCAGTGCCCAGGGGACTGGAGGCTACACCTTC
>TRBJ1-1|.|TRBV20-1|TRBD1
CSTRQGNTEAFF
TGCAGCACTAGACAGGGGAACACTGAAGCTTTCTTT
>TRBJ2-1|.|TRBV20-1|.
CSADNGQSSYNEQFF
TGCAGTGCTGATAATGGACAGTCCTCCTACAATGAGCAGTTCTTC
>TRBJ1-6|few|TRBV7-9|.
CATSSWASGNSPLHF
TGTGCCACCTCCTCCTGGGCCTCTGGGAATTCACCCCTCCACTTT
>TRBJ2-7|.|TRBV10-3|.
CAISLAEAYEQYF
TGTGCCATCAGTTTAGCGGAGGCCTACGAGCAGTACTTC
>TRBJ2-3|.|TRBV5-4|.
CASSSAEYTDTQYF
TGTGCCAGCAGCTCGGCTGAGTACACAGATACGCAGTATTTT
>TRBJ1-5|few|TRBV18|.
CASSPGVSQPQHF
TGTGCCAGCTCACCAGGGGTAAGTCAGCCCCAGCATTTT
>TRBJ1-6|.|TRBV6-1|.
CASSVWGNSPLHF
TGTGCCAGCAGTGTCTGGGGGAATTCACCCCTCCACTTT